These 17 T cell receptor beta chains were sequenced from one sample in a study of blood T cell repertoires in COVID-19. Sequenced by immunoSEQ multiplex PCR; TCRdb stores in-frame clones only, minus some. The repertoire has 200,000 to 300,000 clones, approximately 90% of them found once; the top ten carry roughly 8.6%. Source material: PBMCs or T cells enriched from blood (not recorded which). These receptors were taken from a man between 40 and 49 years old who had recovered from COVID-19.

This sequence joins TRBV24-1 and TRBJ2-7, with D possibly matching TRBD1 (7 bases). Germline V lookup: CDR1 KGHDR, CDR2 SFDVKD. There are 12 residues in the CDR3. V was cut by 6 bases and J by 5 bases, with 10 bases left in between. Here the CDR3 reads CATSFRGDEQYF. CDR3 nucleotides: TGTGCCACCAGTTTCAGGGGGGACGAGCAGTACTTC.

V is TRBV4-1 and J is TRBJ1-5; TRBD1 is a possible D gene (5 bases). V shed 2 bases and J shed 0 bases, with 11 bases lying between them. Germline-derived CDR1 and CDR2 are MGHRA and YSYEKL. CDR3 length: 16 amino acids. The CDR3 is CASSQPIRGSNQPQHF. The CDR3 bases are TGCGCCAGCAGCCAACCAATTAGGGGTAGCAATCAGCCCCAGCATTTT.

For the CDR3, the DNA is TGTGCCAGCAGGGCCCACAGGTTTGGCAATCAGCCCCAGCATTTT. Translating gives CASRAHRFGNQPQHF. V gene TRBV2 combines with J gene TRBJ1-5; the D gene is possibly TRBD1 (5 bases). Germline CDR1 SNHLY, CDR2 FYNNEI. Trimming removed 6 bases from V and 2 bases from J, with 14 bases in between. This CDR3 comprises 15 residues.

This chain joins TRBV3-1 (or the pseudogene TRBV3-2) and TRBJ1-6, with D maybe TRBD1 (6 bases). Per germline, CDR1 LGHDT and CDR2 YNNKEL (reference sequence). The CDR3 is 16 residues long. V was shortened by 4 bases and J by 5 bases, with 15 bases between the two germline ends. The CDR3: CASSLATGHNNSPLHF. DNA of the CDR3: TGTGCCAGCAGCCTAGCGACAGGCCACAATAATTCACCCCTCCACTTT.

This clone was seen only a few times. The chain combines TRBV19 with TRBJ1-4, with 10 positions matching TRBD1. The V gene end was trimmed by 5 bases and the J gene end by 4 bases; junction bases not matched to a gene: 4. Germline lookup yields CDR1 LNHDA and CDR2 SQIVND (reference sequence). The CDR3 runs to 15 residues. The chain's CDR3 is CASSDRTGGNEKLFF. The DNA for the CDR3 is TGTGCCAGTAGTGACCGGACAGGGGGTAATGAAAAACTGTTTTTT.

This chain uses TRBV19 with TRBJ1-6, with D possibly matching TRBD1 (6 bases). Germline CDR1 and CDR2: LNHDA and SQIVND (reference sequence). Trimming pared 4 bases from V and 7 bases from J, leaving 20 bases between. The CDR3 length is 17 residues. The CDR3 DNA is TGTGCCAGTAGTAGACCCTCCGCTGAGGGGGAAAATTCACCCCTCCACTTT. This gives the protein CASSRPSAEGENSPLHF.

The chain employs TRBV7-3 and TRBJ2-3; 7 bases match TRBD2. Germline V gene sequence: CDR1 SGHTA, CDR2 FQGTGA. J was trimmed by 5 bases and V by 2 bases; bases with no gene match: 4. The CDR3 totals 14 residues. The CDR3 DNA reads TGTGCCAGCAGCTTAGCGGGAGCGGAAGATACGCAGTATTTT. Its translation is CASSLAGAEDTQYF.

As regards this clone: A read error may be the cause here, since a much bigger clone is one base away. This chain connects TRBV6-4 to TRBJ2-3, with 11 bases matching TRBD2. The CDR3 consists of 16 residues. Per germline, CDR1 MRHNA and CDR2 SNTAGT. J lost 2 bases, V lost 0 bases, and 1 base had no gene match. Written as DNA, the CDR3 is TGTGCCAGCAGTGACTCTAGCGGGGGGGCCACAGATACGCAGTATTTT. The encoded protein is CASSDSSGGATDTQYF.

The V call is TRBV5-1, the J call TRBJ1-6, with TRBD1 identical over 7 bases. Losses at the gene ends were 2 bases for V and 0 bases for J; bases not matched to a gene: 5. The CDR3 totals 17 residues. Germline assignment: CDR1 SGHRS and CDR2 YFSETQ. The CDR3 reads CASSFDRESSYNSPLHF. The CDR3 nucleotides read TGCGCCAGCAGCTTCGACAGGGAAAGCTCCTATAATTCACCCCTCCACTTT.

The chain is built from TRBV5-1 and TRBJ1-4; weak D call: TRBD1 (6 bases). Trimming left V 1 base short and J 5 bases short, with 12 bases between. Germline V gives CDR1 SGHRS, CDR2 YFSETQ. The CDR3 loop spans 15 amino acids. The CDR3 DNA follows: TGCGCCAGCAGCTTGACCGGACAGCACAATGAAAAACTGTTTTTT. Translating it yields CASSLTGQHNEKLFF.

The CDR3 sequence is CASSQGERIRTDTQYF. DNA for the CDR3: TGCGCCAGCAGCCAAGGCGAGAGAATCCGCACAGATACGCAGTATTTT. The chain combines TRBV4-1 with TRBJ2-3; D call uncertain. The germline V gene encodes CDR1 MGHRA and CDR2 YSYEKL. V shed 1 base and J shed 1 base, with 12 bases lying between them. CDR3 size: 16 residues.

The chain has TRBV10-1 and TRBJ2-6; D might be TRBD2 (7 bases). The CDR3 totals 16 residues. Trimming took off 4 bases at V and 0 bases at J, with 10 bases between the two ends. The germline CDR1 and CDR2 sequences are WNHNN and SYGVQD (reference sequence). This chain's CDR3 is CASSGGGASGANVLTF. Here the CDR3 DNA reads TGCGCCAGCAGTGGAGGGGGGGCCTCTGGGGCCAACGTCCTGACTTTC.

The V call is TRBV7-3, the J call TRBJ2-3; maybe TRBD2 (6 bases). CDR1 SGHTA and CDR2 FQGTGA come from the germline V gene. The V end was cut by 1 base, the J end by 6 bases, with 8 bases between. The CDR3 sequence is 13 residues long. CDR3 coding DNA: TGTGCCAGCAGCTTAAATGGGGGGGATACGCAGTATTTT. This codes for CASSLNGGDTQYF.

J is TRBJ2-6 and V is TRBV11-3; no clear D gene. With 1 base removed from V and 2 bases from J, the gap between germline ends came to 9 bases. Germline V gene data show CDR1 as SGHNT and CDR2 as YENEEA. This CDR3 is 16 amino acids long. The CDR3 nucleotides read TGTGCCAGCAGCTTAGTTAGCTTGGCTGGGGCCAACGTCCTGACTTTC. Protein product: CASSLVSLAGANVLTF.

The chain recombines TRBV11-1 with TRBJ2-2; D possibly corresponds to TRBD2 (5 bases). The germline V gene encodes CDR1 SGHAT and CDR2 FQDESV (reference sequence). Trimming removed 8 bases at V and 0 bases at J, with 13 bases between. The CDR3 is made up of 15 amino acids. The DNA for the CDR3 is TGTGCCAGCGGATTAGCGCGATCGAACACCGGGGAGCTGTTTTTT. It yields the protein CASGLARSNTGELFF. The variable domain in full, completed from reference TRBV11-1 and TRBJ2-2, reads EAEVAQSPRYKITEKSQAVAFWCDPISGHATLYWYRQILGQGPELLVQFQDESVVDDSQLPKDRFSAERLKGVDSTLKIQPAELGDSAMYLCASGLARSNTGELFFGEGSRLTVL.

This clone is medium-sized in the sample. The chain recombines TRBV2 with TRBJ2-5; 9 bases map to TRBD2. The CDR3 length is 16 residues. V shed 3 bases, J shed 0 bases, and the junction held 5 bases outside the gene matches. Germline lookup yields CDR1 SNHLY and CDR2 FYNNEI. The CDR3, as DNA: TGTGCCAGCAGTGATCGCGTAGCGGGGGACCAAGAGACCCAGTACTTC. Translated, it gives CASSDRVAGDQETQYF.

The V call is TRBV9, the J call TRBJ1-6, with D possibly TRBD1 on 6 matching bases. The CDR3 length is 15 residues. CDR1 and CDR2 from the germline V gene are SGDLS and YYNGEE. Trimming shortened V by 1 base and J by 6 bases, and 11 bases separated the two germline ends. In DNA form, the CDR3 reads TGTGCCAGCAGCGTAACAGGGCCTGGTAATTCACCCCTCCACTTT. Translated: CASSVTGPGNSPLHF.